Listed here is a single TCR beta chain. The sample is drawn from a study of TIL therapy for anti-PD-1-resistant metastatic lung cancer. Study-level background: Median patient age was about 55, ranging roughly 38-75 years. Tumors carried a median roughly 1.5 non-synonymous mutations per megabase. Four tumors were EGFR-mutant and two were ALK-rearranged.

Germline CDR1 and CDR2: MDHEN and SYDVKM. The CDR3 is made up of 17 amino acids. Deletions cut 6 bases from V and 4 bases from J, with 24 bases between. The libraries were made with immunoSEQ v3. Clones were sequenced by immunoSEQ multiplex PCR, and TCRdb holds only the in-frame ones, with some missing. The sample includes tens of thousands of clones, approximately 69% seen only once; the top ten take about 6.8%. The time point here: pre-treatment sample, taken before nivolumab and TIL therapy. Patients were adults with stage 4 NSCLC. The starting material was blood, obtained at baseline. The chain couples TRBV28 to TRBJ1-1; D is perhaps TRBD1 (6 bases). This sequence originates from a person aged 25-80 years with non-small cell lung cancer. CDR3 coding DNA: TGTGCCAGCAGGAACCCGGGGGACACAATTAAAGGCACTGAAGCTTTCTTT. This encodes CASRNPGDTIKGTEAFF. Full variable domain (rest looked up from reference TRBV28 and TRBJ1-1): DVKVTQSSRYLVKRTGEKVFLECVQDMDHENMFWYRQDPGLGLRLIYFSYDVKMKEKGDIPEGYSVSREKKERFSLILESASTNQTSMYLCASRNPGDTIKGTEAFFGQGTRLTVV.